The clone carrying this T cell receptor beta chain was counted ten times or more. TCRdb re-called the reads with MiXCR, one entry per CDR3 protein. Of 490,000 or so distinct CDR3 sequences listed, approximately 11% are singletons. This sample is part of a study of T cell repertoires in cytomegalovirus infection. The CDR3 is made up of 13 amino acids. Germline-derived CDR1 and CDR2 are MDHEN and SYDVKM. Trimming removed 7 bases from V and 0 bases from J, with 10 bases in between. Sample: PBMCs. This sequence was found in a human donor in good health (CMV status not recorded). Some clones in this sample may be carry-over from other donors' samples. The V gene is TRBV28, the J gene TRBJ2-7, with D unclear. DNA for the CDR3: TGTGCCAGCATGGACCGGAGCTCCTACGAGCAGTACTTC. Encoded protein: CASMDRSSYEQYF.